This entry lists 11 T cell receptor beta chains sequenced from one sample in a study of human versus mouse CDR3 diversity and MHC coevolution. Here immunoSEQ multiplex PCR was the method, and the copy in TCRdb shows in-frame clones only, minus some. The repertoire has around 74,000 clones, less than 95% of them found once; the top ten carry about 0.14%. Sequenced material: naive CD4+ T cells from blood. Subset specified: CD45RO-negative CD62L-positive naive CD4 T cells. These receptors were taken from a person aged 25 to 75 in good health.

This clone was recorded only once. This chain links TRBV19 with TRBJ1-6, with D possibly matching TRBD1 (5 bases). V lost 5 bases and J 9 bases, leaving 20 bases between the germline ends. Looked up from germline, CDR1 is LNHDA and CDR2 is SQIVND (reference sequence). This CDR3 region has 16 residues. The CDR3 is CASSPPPGLSGSPLHF. The CDR3 nucleotides are TGTGCCAGTAGTCCTCCGCCGGGACTAAGTGGTTCACCCCTCCACTTT.

The V and J genes are TRBV5-5 and TRBJ2-1; 14 bases match TRBD2. The ends lost 4 bases at V and 6 bases at J; junction bases unmatched: 6. Germline assignment: CDR1 SGHKS and CDR2 YYEKEE (reference sequence). The CDR3 runs to 16 residues. Here the CDR3 DNA reads TGTGCCAGCAGCGGAGGACTAGCGGGAGGTGGCAATGAGCAGTTCTTC. This codes for CASSGGLAGGGNEQFF.

The rearrangement uses TRBV10-1 and TRBJ1-1, with a possible D match to TRBD1 (5 bases). CDR1 and CDR2 (germline): WNHNN, SYGVQD (reference sequence). The CDR3 spans 15 residues. V lost 5 bases and J lost 5, with 18 bases in between. The CDR3 region is CASSPGGTGGTEAFF. The CDR3 coding sequence is TGCGCCAGCAGTCCCGGGGGGACGGGTGGAACTGAAGCTTTCTTT.

V and J are TRBV29-1 and TRBJ2-7; the match to TRBD1 covers 12 bases. CDR1 and CDR2 (germline): SQVTM, ANQGSEA. CDR3 length: 13 residues. After removal of 6 bases from V and 4 bases from J, the junction contained 4 bases not matched to a gene. The chain's CDR3 is CSVRGQGAYEQYF. CDR3 DNA: TGCAGCGTCAGGGGACAGGGGGCATACGAGCAGTACTTC.

The V gene is TRBV5-1, the J gene TRBJ1-2; 7 bases are a match to TRBD1. Germline CDR1 is SGHRS and CDR2 is YFSETQ. CDR3 length: 13 amino acids. The ends lost 4 bases at V and 4 bases at J; junction bases unmatched: 4. CDR3: CASSPGQSYGYTF. CDR3 nucleotides: TGCGCCAGCAGCCCGGGACAGTCCTATGGCTACACCTTC.

V gene TRBV27 combines with J gene TRBJ2-3; TRBD2 agrees at 10 bases. V gave up 0 bases and J gave up 0 bases; unmatched junction bases: 6. Germline CDR1 is MNHEY and CDR2 is SMNVEV (reference sequence). The CDR3 spans 18 residues. CDR3 loop: CASSLSPLSGGSTDTQYF. DNA of the CDR3: TGTGCCAGCAGTTTATCGCCCCTTAGCGGGGGGAGCACAGATACGCAGTATTTT.

V usage is TRBV6-1 and J usage is TRBJ1-5; tentatively, D is TRBD1 (6 bases). Germline CDR1 and CDR2: MNHNS and SASEGT. The CDR3 is 17 amino acids. V was trimmed by 4 bases and J by 0 bases, leaving 16 bases between them. The CDR3 DNA reads as TGTGCCAGCAGTGCGGCAGGGGCCCCCTATAGCAATCAGCCCCAGCATTTT. Its translation is CASSAAGAPYSNQPQHF.

V usage is TRBV7-9 and J usage is TRBJ2-3; 11 nucleotides line up with TRBD2. In germline, CDR1 is SEHNR, CDR2 FQNEAQ (reference sequence). The V segment lost 5 bases and the J segment 2 bases; nucleotides outside the gene matches: 9. The length of the CDR3 is 17 residues. CDR3 sequence reads: CASSKTSGNLLTDTQYF. The DNA for the CDR3 is TGTGCCAGCAGCAAGACTAGCGGGAACCTTCTCACAGATACGCAGTATTTT.

This rearrangement joins TRBV7-9 to TRBJ1-2; TRBD1 agrees at 11 bases. CDR1 SEHNR and CDR2 FQNEAQ come from the germline V gene (reference sequence). The CDR3 is 12 amino acids. V lost 8 bases to trimming and J lost 6 bases; unmatched junction nucleotides: 2. This chain's CDR3 is CASGTGGDGYTF. In nucleotides, the CDR3 is TGTGCCAGCGGGACAGGGGGTGATGGCTACACCTTC. Together with reference TRBV7-9 and TRBJ1-2, the CDR3 gives the full variable domain: DTGVSQNPRHKITKRGQNVTFRCDPISEHNRLYWYRQTLGQGPEFLTYFQNEAQLEKSRLLSDRFSAERPKGSFSTLEIQRTEQGDSAMYLCASGTGGDGYTFGSGTRLTVV.

The chain links TRBV19 to TRBJ2-5; D call uncertain. The CDR3 runs 13 residues. CDR1 is LNHDA, CDR2 SQIVND, per germline (reference sequence). The V and J ends lost 3 bases and 3 bases respectively, with 8 bases between them. The CDR3 reads CASSMPGKETQYF. The CDR3, as DNA: TGTGCCAGTAGTATGCCAGGCAAAGAGACCCAGTACTTC.

Written as DNA, the CDR3 is TGTGCCAGCAGCGTAGGAGGTGCGGCCGATACGCAGTATTTT. Residues: CASSVGGAADTQYF. The rearrangement uses TRBV9 and TRBJ2-3, with no clear D. CDR1 and CDR2 (germline): SGDLS, YYNGEE. The V gene lost 0 bases and the J gene lost 6 bases, with 11 bases spanning the gap. The CDR3 is 14 residues long.